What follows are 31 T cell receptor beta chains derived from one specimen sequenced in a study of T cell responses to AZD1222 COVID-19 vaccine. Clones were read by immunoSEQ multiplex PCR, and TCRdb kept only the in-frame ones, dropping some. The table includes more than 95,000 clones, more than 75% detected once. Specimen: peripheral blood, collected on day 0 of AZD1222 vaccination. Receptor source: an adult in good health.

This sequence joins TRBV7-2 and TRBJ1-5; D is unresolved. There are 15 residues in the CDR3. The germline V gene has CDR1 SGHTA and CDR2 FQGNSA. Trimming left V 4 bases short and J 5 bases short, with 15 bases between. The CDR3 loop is CASSSPGSNYQPQHF. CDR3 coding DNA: TGTGCCAGCAGCTCCCCGGGCTCCAACTATCAGCCCCAGCATTTT.

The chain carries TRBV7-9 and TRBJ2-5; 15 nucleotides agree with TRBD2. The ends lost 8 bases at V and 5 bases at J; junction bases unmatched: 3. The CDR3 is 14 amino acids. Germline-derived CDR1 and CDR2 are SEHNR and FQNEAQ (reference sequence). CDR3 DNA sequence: TGTGCCAGCGGAGGACTAGCGGGAGGGGAGACCCAGTACTTC. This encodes CASGGLAGGETQYF.

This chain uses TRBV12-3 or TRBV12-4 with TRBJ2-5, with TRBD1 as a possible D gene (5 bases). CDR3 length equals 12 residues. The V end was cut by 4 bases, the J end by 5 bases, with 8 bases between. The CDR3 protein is CASSSRVETQYF. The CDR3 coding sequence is TGTGCCAGCAGTTCCAGGGTTGAGACCCAGTACTTC.

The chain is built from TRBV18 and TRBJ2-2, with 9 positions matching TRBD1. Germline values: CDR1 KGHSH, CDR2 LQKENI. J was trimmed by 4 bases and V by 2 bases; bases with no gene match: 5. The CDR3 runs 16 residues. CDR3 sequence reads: CASSPWGQGRTGELFF. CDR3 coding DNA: TGTGCCAGCTCACCATGGGGACAGGGACGCACCGGGGAGCTGTTTTTT. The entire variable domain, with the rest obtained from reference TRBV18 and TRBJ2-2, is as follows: NAGVMQNPRHLVRRRGQEARLRCSPMKGHSHVYWYRQLPEEGLKFMVYLQKENIIDESGMPKERFSAEFPKEGPSILRIQQVVRGDSAAYFCASSPWGQGRTGELFFGEGSRLTVL.

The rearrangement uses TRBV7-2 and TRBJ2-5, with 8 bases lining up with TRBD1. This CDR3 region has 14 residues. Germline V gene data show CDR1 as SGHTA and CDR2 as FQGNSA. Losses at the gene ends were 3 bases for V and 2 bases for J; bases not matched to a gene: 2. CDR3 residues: CASSLDRAQETQYF. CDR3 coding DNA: TGTGCCAGCAGCTTGGACAGGGCTCAAGAGACCCAGTACTTC.

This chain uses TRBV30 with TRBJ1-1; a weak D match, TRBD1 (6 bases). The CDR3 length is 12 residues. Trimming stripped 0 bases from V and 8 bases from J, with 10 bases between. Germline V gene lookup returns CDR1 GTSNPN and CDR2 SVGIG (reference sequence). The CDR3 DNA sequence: TGTGCCTGGAGTGTAGGGGGGACGGAAGCTTTCTTT. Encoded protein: CAWSVGGTEAFF.

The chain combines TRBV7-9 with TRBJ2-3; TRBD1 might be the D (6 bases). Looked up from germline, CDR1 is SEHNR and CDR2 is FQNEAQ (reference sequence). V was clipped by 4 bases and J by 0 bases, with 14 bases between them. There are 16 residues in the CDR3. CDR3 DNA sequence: TGTGCCAGCAGCTCCTACAGGGCCCCTAGCACAGATACGCAGTATTTT. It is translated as CASSSYRAPSTDTQYF. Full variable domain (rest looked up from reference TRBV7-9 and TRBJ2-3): DTGVSQNPRHKITKRGQNVTFRCDPISEHNRLYWYRQTLGQGPEFLTYFQNEAQLEKSRLLSDRFSAERPKGSFSTLEIQRTEQGDSAMYLCASSSYRAPSTDTQYFGPGTRLTVL.

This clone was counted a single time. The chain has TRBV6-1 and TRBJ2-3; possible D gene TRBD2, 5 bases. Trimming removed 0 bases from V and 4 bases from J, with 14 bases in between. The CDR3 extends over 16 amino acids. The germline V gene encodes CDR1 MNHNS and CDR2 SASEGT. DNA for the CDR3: TGTGCCAGCAGTGAAGCGCAGAAGGGAGTAGCAGATACGCAGTATTTT. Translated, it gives CASSEAQKGVADTQYF.

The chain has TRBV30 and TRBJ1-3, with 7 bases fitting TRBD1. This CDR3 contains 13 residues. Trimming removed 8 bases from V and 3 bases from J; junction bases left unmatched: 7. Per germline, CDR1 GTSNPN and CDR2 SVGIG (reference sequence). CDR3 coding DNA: TGTGCCGGACTTCGGGACAGTGGAAACACCATATATTTT. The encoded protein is CAGLRDSGNTIYF.

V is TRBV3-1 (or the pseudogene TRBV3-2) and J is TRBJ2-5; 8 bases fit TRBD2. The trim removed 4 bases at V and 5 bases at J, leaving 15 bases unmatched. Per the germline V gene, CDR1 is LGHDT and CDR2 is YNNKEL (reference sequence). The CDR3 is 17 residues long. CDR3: CASSPLLTAGGGETQYF. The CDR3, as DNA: TGTGCCAGCAGCCCACTCCTAACGGCGGGGGGCGGGGAGACCCAGTACTTC.

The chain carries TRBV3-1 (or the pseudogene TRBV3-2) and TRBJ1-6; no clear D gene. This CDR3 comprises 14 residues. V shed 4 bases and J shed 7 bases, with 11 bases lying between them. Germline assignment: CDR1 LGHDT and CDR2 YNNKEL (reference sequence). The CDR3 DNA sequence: TGTGCCAGCAGCCCCCACGTCGCGAATTCACCCCTCCACTTT. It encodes CASSPHVANSPLHF.

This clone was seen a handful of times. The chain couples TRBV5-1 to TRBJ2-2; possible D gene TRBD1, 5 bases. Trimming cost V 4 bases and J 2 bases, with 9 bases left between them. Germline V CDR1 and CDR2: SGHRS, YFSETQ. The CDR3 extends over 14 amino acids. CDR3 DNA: TGCGCCAGCAGCGGTACAGGAAACACCGGGGAGCTGTTTTTT. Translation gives CASSGTGNTGELFF.

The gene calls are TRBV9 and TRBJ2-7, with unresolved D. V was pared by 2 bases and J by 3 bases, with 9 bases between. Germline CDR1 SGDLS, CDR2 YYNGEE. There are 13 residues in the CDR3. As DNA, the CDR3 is TGTGCCAGCAGCGTTGGAGCCGGCTACGAGCAGTACTTC. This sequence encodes CASSVGAGYEQYF.

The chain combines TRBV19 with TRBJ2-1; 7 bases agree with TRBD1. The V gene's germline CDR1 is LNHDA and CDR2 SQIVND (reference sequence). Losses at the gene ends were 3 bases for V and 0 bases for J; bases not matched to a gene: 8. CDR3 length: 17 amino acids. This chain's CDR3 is CASSIPGQVLSYNEQFF. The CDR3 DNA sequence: TGTGCCAGTAGTATCCCTGGACAGGTTCTCTCCTACAATGAGCAGTTCTTC. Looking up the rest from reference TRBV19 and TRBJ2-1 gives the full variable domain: DGGITQSPKYLFRKEGQNVTLSCEQNLNHDAMYWYRQDPGQGLRLIYYSQIVNDFQKGDIAEGYSVSREKKESFPLTVTSAQKNPTAFYLCASSIPGQVLSYNEQFFGPGTRLTVL.

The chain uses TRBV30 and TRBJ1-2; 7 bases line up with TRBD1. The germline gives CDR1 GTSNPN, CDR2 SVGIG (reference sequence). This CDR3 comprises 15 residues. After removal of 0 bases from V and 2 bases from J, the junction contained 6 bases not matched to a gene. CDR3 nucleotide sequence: TGTGCCTGGAGTGTTCCGGGACAGACAAACTATGGCTACACCTTC. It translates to CAWSVPGQTNYGYTF. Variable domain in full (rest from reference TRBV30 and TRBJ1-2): SQTIHQWPATLVQPVGSPLSLECTVEGTSNPNLYWYRQAAGRGLQLLFYSVGIGQISSEVPQNLSASRPQDRQFILSSKKLLLSDSGFYLCAWSVPGQTNYGYTFGSGTRLTVV.

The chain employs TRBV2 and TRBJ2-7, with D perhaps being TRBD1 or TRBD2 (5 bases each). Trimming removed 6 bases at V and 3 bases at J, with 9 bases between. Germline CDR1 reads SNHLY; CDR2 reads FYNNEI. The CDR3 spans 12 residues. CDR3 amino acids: CASRGDNYEQYF. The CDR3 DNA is TGTGCCAGCAGGGGGGATAACTACGAGCAGTACTTC.

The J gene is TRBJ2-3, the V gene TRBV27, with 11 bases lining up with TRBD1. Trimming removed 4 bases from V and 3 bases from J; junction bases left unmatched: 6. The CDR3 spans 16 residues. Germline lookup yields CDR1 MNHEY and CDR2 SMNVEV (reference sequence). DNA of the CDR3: TGTGCCAGCAGTTCTTGGACAGGGGGCATTACAGATACGCAGTATTTT. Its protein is CASSSWTGGITDTQYF.

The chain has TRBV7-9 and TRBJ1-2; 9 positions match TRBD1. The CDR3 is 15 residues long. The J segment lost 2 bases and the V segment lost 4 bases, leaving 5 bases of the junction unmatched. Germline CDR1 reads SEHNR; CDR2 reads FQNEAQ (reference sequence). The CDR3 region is CASSSYRGPNYGYTF. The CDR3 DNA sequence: TGTGCCAGCAGCTCGTACAGGGGGCCCAACTATGGCTACACCTTC.

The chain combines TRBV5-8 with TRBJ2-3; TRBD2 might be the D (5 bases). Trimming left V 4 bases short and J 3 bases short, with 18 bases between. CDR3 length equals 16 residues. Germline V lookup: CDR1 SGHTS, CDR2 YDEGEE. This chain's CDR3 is CASSPGERPSTDTQYF. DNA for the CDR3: TGTGCCAGCAGCCCCGGGGAGCGACCTTCGACAGATACGCAGTATTTT. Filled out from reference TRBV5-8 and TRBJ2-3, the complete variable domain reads EAGVTQSPTHLIKTRGQQATLRCSPISGHTSVYWYQQALGLGLQFLLWYDEGEERNRGNFPPRFSGRQFPNYSSELNVNALELEDSALYLCASSPGERPSTDTQYFGPGTRLTVL.

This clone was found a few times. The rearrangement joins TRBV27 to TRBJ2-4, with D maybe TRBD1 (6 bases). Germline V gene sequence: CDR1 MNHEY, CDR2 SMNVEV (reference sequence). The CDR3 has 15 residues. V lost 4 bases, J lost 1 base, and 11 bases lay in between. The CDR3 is CASSSYQGAKNIQYF. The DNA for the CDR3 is TGTGCCAGCAGTTCCTACCAGGGGGCCAAAAACATTCAGTACTTC.

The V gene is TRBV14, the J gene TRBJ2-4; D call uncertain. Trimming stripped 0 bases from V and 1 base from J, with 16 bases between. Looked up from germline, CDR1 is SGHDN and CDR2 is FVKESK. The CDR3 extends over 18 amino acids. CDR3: CASSQDKRMPKAKNIQYF. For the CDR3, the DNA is TGTGCCAGCAGCCAAGATAAGAGGATGCCGAAGGCCAAAAACATTCAGTACTTC. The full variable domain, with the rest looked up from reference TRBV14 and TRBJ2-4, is EAGVTQFPSHSVIEKGQTVTLRCDPISGHDNLYWYRRVMGKEIKFLLHFVKESKQDESGMPNNRFLAERTGGTYSTLKVQPAELEDSGVYFCASSQDKRMPKAKNIQYFGAGTRLSVL.

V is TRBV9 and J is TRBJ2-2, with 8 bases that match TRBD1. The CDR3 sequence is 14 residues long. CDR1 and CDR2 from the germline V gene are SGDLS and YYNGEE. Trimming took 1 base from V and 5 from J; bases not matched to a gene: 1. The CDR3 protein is CASSVQGATGELFF. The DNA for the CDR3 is TGTGCCAGCAGCGTACAGGGGGCAACCGGGGAGCTGTTTTTT.

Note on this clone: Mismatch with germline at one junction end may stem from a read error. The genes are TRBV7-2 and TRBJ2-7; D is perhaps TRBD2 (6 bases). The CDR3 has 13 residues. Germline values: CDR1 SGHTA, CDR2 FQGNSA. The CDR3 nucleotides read TGTGCCAGCAGCGTAGCGGATTCCTACGAGCAGTACTTC. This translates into CASSVADSYEQYF.

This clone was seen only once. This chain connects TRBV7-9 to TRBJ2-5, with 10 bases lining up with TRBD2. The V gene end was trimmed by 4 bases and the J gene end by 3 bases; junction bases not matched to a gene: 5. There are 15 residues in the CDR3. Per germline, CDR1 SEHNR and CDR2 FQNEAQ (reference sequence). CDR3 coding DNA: TGTGCCAGCAGCTCCGGACTAGCGGAGAAAGAGACCCAGTACTTC. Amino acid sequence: CASSSGLAEKETQYF.

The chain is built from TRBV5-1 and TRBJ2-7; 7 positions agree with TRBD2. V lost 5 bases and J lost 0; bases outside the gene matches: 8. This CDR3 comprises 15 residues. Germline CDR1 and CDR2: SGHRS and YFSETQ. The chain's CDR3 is CASRVSSGNSYEQYF. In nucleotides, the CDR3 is TGCGCCAGCAGAGTTAGCAGCGGGAACTCCTACGAGCAGTACTTC. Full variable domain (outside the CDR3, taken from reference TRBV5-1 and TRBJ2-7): KAGVTQTPRYLIKTRGQQVTLSCSPISGHRSVSWYQQTPGQGLQFLFEYFSETQRNKGNFPGRFSGRQFSNSRSEMNVSTLELGDSALYLCASRVSSGNSYEQYFGPGTRLTVT.

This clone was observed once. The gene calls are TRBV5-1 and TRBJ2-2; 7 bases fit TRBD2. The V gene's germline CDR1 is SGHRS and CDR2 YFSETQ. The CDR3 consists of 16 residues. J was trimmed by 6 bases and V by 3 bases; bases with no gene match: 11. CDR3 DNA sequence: TGCGCCAGCAGCTCCTTGGCGGGAGTTACGGCCGGGGAGCTGTTTTTT. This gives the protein CASSSLAGVTAGELFF.

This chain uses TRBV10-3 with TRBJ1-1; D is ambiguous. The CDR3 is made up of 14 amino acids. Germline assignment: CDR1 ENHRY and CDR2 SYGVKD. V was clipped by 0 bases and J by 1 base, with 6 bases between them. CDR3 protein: CAISESGSNTEAFF. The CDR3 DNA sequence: TGTGCCATCAGTGAGTCGGGATCGAACACTGAAGCTTTCTTT.

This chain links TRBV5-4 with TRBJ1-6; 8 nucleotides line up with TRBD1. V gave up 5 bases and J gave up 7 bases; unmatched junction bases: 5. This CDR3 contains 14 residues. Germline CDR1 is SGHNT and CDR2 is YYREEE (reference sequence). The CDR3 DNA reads TGTGCCAGCAGTCCCGACAGGGGCAATTCACCCCTCCACTTT. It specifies CASSPDRGNSPLHF. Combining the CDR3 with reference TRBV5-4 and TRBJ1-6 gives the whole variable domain ETGVTQSPTHLIKTRGQQVTLRCSSQSGHNTVSWYQQALGQGPQFIFQYYREEENGRGNFPPRFSGLQFPNYSSELNVNALELDDSALYLCASSPDRGNSPLHFGNGTRLTVT.

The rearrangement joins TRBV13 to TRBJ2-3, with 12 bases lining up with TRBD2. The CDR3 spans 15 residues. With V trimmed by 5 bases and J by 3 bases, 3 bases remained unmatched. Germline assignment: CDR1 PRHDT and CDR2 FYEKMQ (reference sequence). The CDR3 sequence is CASSRLAGGTDTQYF. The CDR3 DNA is TGTGCCAGCAGCAGGCTAGCGGGGGGGACAGATACGCAGTATTTT.

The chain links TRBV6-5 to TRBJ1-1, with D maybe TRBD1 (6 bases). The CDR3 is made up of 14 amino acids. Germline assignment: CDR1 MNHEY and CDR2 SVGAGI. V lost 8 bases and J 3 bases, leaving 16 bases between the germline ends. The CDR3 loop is CASSSGGEYTEAFF. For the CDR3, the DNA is TGTGCCAGCTCCTCCGGGGGCGAGTACACTGAAGCTTTCTTT.

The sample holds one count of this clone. CDR3: CASSIGLLGEQYF. CDR3 DNA: TGTGCCAGTAGTATAGGTCTCCTCGGCGAGCAGTACTTC. The rearrangement links TRBV19 to TRBJ2-7, with D hard to call. CDR3 length: 13 amino acids. Trimming took 1 base from V and 6 from J, leaving 10 bases between them. The V gene's germline CDR1 is LNHDA and CDR2 SQIVND (reference sequence).